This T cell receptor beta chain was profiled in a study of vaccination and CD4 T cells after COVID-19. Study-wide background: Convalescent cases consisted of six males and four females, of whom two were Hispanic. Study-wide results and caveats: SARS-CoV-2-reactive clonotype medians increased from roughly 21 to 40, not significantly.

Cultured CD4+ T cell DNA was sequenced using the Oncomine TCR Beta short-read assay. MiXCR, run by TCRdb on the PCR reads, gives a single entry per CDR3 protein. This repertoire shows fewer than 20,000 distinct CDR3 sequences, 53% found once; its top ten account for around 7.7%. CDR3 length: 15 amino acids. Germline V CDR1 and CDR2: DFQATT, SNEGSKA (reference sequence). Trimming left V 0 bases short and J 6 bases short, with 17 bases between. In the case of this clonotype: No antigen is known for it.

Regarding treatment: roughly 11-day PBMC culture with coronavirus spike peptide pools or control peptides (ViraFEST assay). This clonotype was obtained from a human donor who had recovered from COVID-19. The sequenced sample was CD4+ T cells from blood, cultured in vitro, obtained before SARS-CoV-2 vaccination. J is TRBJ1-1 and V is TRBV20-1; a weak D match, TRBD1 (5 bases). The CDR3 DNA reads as TGCAGTGCTAGAGATATTAGCAGGGTTGGCTCTGAAGCTTTCTTT. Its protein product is CSARDISRVGSEAFF.